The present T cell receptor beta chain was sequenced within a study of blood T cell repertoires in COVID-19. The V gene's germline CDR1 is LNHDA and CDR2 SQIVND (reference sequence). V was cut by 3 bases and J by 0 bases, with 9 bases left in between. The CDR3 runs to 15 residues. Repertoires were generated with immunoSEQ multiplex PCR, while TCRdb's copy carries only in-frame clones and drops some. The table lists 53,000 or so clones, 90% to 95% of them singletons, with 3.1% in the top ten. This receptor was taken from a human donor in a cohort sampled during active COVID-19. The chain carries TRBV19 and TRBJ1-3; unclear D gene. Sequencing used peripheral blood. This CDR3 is CASSIWASSGNTIYF. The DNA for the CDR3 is TGTGCCAGTAGTATTTGGGCCAGCTCTGGAAACACCATATATTTT.